The present T cell receptor (beta chain) was sequenced within a study of T cells in Graves' hyperthyroidism and ophthalmopathy. Germline V gene lookup returns CDR1 MNHEY and CDR2 SMNVEV (reference sequence). The CDR3 length is 14 residues. The V segment lost 5 bases and the J segment 4 bases; nucleotides outside the gene matches: 6. RNA transcripts provided the source from which TCR beta CDR3 regions were amplified. The TCR CDR3 first-round RT-PCR relied on the HTBI primer set. MiXCR was run by TCRdb on the multiplex PCR reads, yielding one entry per CDR3 protein. This table holds around 530,000 distinct CDR3 sequences, 17% found once.

The specimen was blood. This sequence joins TRBV27 and TRBJ2-7, with 9 bases aligning to TRBD2. This clonotype originated in a woman aged 18-35 years with Graves' ophthalmopathy. For the CDR3, the DNA is TGTGCCAGCAGTGACAGACTAGCGGATTACGAGCAGTACTTC. Protein: CASSDRLADYEQYF.